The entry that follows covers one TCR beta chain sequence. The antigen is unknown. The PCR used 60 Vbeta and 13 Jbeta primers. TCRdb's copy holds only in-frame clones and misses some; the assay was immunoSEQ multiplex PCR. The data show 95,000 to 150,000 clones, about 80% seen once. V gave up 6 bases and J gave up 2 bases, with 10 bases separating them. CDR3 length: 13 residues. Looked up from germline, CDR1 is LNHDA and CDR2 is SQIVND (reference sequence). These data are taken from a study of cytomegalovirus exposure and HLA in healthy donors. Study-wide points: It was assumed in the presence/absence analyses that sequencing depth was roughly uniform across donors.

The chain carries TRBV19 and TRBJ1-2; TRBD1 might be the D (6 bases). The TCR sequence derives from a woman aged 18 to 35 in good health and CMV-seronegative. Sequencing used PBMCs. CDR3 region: CASSLQGNYGYTF. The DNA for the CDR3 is TGTGCCAGTAGCCTTCAGGGGAACTATGGCTACACCTTC.